The sequence of this TCR beta chain was determined in a study of T cell responses to AZD1222 COVID-19 vaccine. Whole-study findings and limits: Nearly half of unique spike-specific TCRs reportedly avoided B.1.351 and B.1.1.7 mutated regions. Receipt of two AZD1222 doses was followed by a rise in Spike-specific TCR breadth and depth.

With respect to this clone: Its cognate antigen is unknown.

Some clones are missing from TCRdb's copy, which holds only in-frame ones; the method was immunoSEQ multiplex PCR. The repertoire holds about 100,000 clones, with more than 75% as singletons. This CDR3 region has 11 residues. CDR1 and CDR2 from the germline V gene are DFQATT and SNEGSKA (reference sequence). V shed 6 bases and J shed 6 bases, with 11 bases lying between them. The sample was peripheral blood, taken on day 0 of AZD1222 vaccination. This TCR was recovered from an adult in good health. The J gene is TRBJ1-1, the V gene TRBV20-1; a weak D match, TRBD1 (5 bases). The CDR3 reads CSAGGIAEAFF. CDR3 nucleotides: TGCAGTGCCGGGGGAATCGCTGAAGCTTTCTTT.